These 12 T cell receptor beta chains originate from one sample sequenced in a study of shared clonotypes between healthy human individuals. Sequencing used immunoSEQ multiplex PCR; TCRdb keeps in-frame clones, though not all of them. Of roughly 2.2 million clones listed, 80% to 95% are singletons. Sequenced: naive CD4+ T cells from PBMCs. As for subset: CD45RA+ positively selected. These receptors all come from a young man in good health. Some clones in this sample may be carry-over from other donors' samples.

This sequence joins TRBV7-9 and TRBJ2-1; D is unclear. This CDR3 has 13 residues. V lost 1 base and J lost 9, with 10 bases in between. Germline loops: CDR1 SEHNR, CDR2 FQNEAQ (reference sequence). CDR3 coding DNA: TGTGCCAGCAGCTTAGGTGGCGTCGGTGAGCAGTTCTTC. Translated, it gives CASSLGGVGEQFF. Full variable domain (outside the CDR3, taken from reference TRBV7-9 and TRBJ2-1): DTGVSQNPRHKITKRGQNVTFRCDPISEHNRLYWYRQTLGQGPEFLTYFQNEAQLEKSRLLSDRFSAERPKGSFSTLEIQRTEQGDSAMYLCASSLGGVGEQFFGPGTRLTVL.

The chain combines TRBV2 with TRBJ1-5; no clear D. The CDR3 runs 15 residues. The ends were cut back, 4 bases at V and 0 bases at J, with 10 bases in the middle. Germline lookup yields CDR1 SNHLY and CDR2 FYNNEI. Here the CDR3 DNA reads TGTGCCAGCAGTGGTCAGTCGTATAGCAATCAGCCCCAGCATTTT. Its protein product is CASSGQSYSNQPQHF.

The chain combines TRBV18 with TRBJ1-1; TRBD1 agrees at 8 bases. The CDR3 has 18 residues. Germline V gives CDR1 KGHSH, CDR2 LQKENI. The V segment lost 3 bases and the J segment 2 bases; nucleotides outside the gene matches: 14. DNA for the CDR3: TGTGCCAGCTCACCTTCCCGGCACAGGACAGGGCCAAACACTGAAGCTTTCTTT. Translating it yields CASSPSRHRTGPNTEAFF.

The chain carries TRBV2 and TRBJ2-7; no clear D gene. CDR3 length: 12 residues. Deletions cut 3 bases from V and 7 bases from J, with 10 bases between. Germline CDR1 SNHLY, CDR2 FYNNEI. As DNA, the CDR3 is TGTGCCAGCAGTGATCCCCGTGGGGAGCAGTACTTC. Translated: CASSDPRGEQYF.

This clone was detected once. CDR3 residues: CASTLGGAGARDQPQHF. The CDR3 DNA reads TGTGCCAGCACCCTGGGGGGTGCGGGGGCGCGGGACCAGCCCCAGCATTTT. The chain is built from TRBV28 and TRBJ1-5; weak D call: TRBD1 (6 bases). The CDR3 loop spans 17 amino acids. Per the germline V gene, CDR1 is MDHEN and CDR2 is SYDVKM. V lost 7 bases, J lost 7 bases, and 26 bases lay in between.

This clone has just a few counts. The chain combines TRBV4-1 with TRBJ1-1, with D perhaps matching TRBD1 (5 bases). The CDR3 extends over 14 amino acids. Germline V gene data show CDR1 as MGHRA and CDR2 as YSYEKL. Between the trimmed V and J ends, which lost 3 bases and 3 bases, there was a span of 11 bases. In DNA form, the CDR3 reads TGCGCCAGCAGCCAGAGACAGTTAGACACTGAAGCTTTCTTT. Translation: CASSQRQLDTEAFF.

This chain uses TRBV7-2 with TRBJ2-3; 9 bases line up with TRBD2. After removal of 4 bases from V and 4 bases from J, the junction contained 9 bases not matched to a gene. In germline, CDR1 is SGHTA, CDR2 FQGNSA. The CDR3 spans 16 residues. This chain's CDR3 is CASSSPSGRLSDTQYF. The CDR3, as DNA: TGTGCCAGCAGCTCCCCAAGCGGGAGGCTTTCAGATACGCAGTATTTT.

The rearrangement uses TRBV11-2 and TRBJ2-7; D perhaps matches TRBD2 (6 bases). Trimming took 5 bases from V and 3 from J, leaving 17 bases between them. This CDR3 contains 15 residues. From germline, CDR1 is SGHAT and CDR2 FQNNGV. Written as DNA, the CDR3 is TGTGCCAGCAGCACAACTAGGGCTAGCGACTACGAGCAGTACTTC. It specifies CASSTTRASDYEQYF.

V gene TRBV5-8 combines with J gene TRBJ2-7; TRBD1 might be the D (6 bases). Trimming took off 0 bases at V and 5 bases at J, with 15 bases between the two ends. The CDR3 is made up of 15 amino acids. From germline, CDR1 is SGHTS and CDR2 YDEGEE. The DNA of the CDR3 is TGTGCCAGCAGCTTGGGGACAGCCCGAGGCGACGAGCAGTACTTC. As protein: CASSLGTARGDEQYF.

This chain joins TRBV7-9 and TRBJ2-7; the D gene could be TRBD1 or TRBD2 (6 bases each). The CDR3 has 13 amino acids. CDR1 and CDR2 from the germline V gene are SEHNR and FQNEAQ (reference sequence). Trimming pared 2 bases from V and 6 bases from J, leaving 11 bases between. CDR3 residues: CASSLRWGAEQYF. DNA for the CDR3: TGTGCCAGCAGCTTAAGGTGGGGGGCCGAGCAGTACTTC. The whole variable domain, remainder taken from reference TRBV7-9 and TRBJ2-7, is DTGVSQNPRHKITKRGQNVTFRCDPISEHNRLYWYRQTLGQGPEFLTYFQNEAQLEKSRLLSDRFSAERPKGSFSTLEIQRTEQGDSAMYLCASSLRWGAEQYFGPGTRLTVT.

CDR3 DNA: TGTGCCAGCAGCCCTGGACAGTTATACACTGAAGCTTTCTTT. It specifies CASSPGQLYTEAFF. The V call is TRBV25-1, the J call TRBJ1-1; TRBD1 is a possible D gene (6 bases). Trimming shortened V by 6 bases and J by 3 bases, and 14 bases separated the two germline ends. This CDR3 is built from 14 residues. Germline CDR1 and CDR2: MGHDK and SYGVNS.

The chain links TRBV6-5 to TRBJ2-3, with a tentative D call TRBD1 (6 bases). Germline loops: CDR1 MNHEY, CDR2 SVGAGI. This CDR3 region has 16 residues. V was pared by 0 bases and J by 0 bases, with 10 bases between. The chain's CDR3 is CASSYSPDSSTDTQYF. For the CDR3, the DNA is TGTGCCAGCAGTTACTCTCCGGACAGTAGCACAGATACGCAGTATTTT.